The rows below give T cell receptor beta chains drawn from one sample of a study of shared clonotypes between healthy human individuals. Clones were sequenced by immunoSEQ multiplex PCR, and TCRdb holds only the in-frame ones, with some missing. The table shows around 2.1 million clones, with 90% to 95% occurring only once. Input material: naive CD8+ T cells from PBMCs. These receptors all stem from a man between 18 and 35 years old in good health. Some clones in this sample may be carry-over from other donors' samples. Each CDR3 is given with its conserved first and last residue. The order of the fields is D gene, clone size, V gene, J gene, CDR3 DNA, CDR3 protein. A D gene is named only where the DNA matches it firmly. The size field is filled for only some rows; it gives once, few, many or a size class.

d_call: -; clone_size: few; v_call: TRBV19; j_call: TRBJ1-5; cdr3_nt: TGTGCCAGTAAATATAGGATGAGCAATCAGCCCCAGCATTTT; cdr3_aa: CASKYRMSNQPQHF
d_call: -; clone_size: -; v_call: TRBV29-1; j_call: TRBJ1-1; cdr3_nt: TGCAGCGTTGGGTTGGGGGACACTGAAGCTTTCTTT; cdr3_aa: CSVGLGDTEAFF
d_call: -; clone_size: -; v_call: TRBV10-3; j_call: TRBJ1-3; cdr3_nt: TGTGCCATCAGCACTATTATCTCTGGAAACACCATATATTTT; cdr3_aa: CAISTIISGNTIYF
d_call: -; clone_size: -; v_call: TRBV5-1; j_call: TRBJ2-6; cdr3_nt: TGCGCCAGCAGCCCTTCGAGGTCTGGGGCCAACGTCCTGACTTTC; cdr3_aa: CASSPSRSGANVLTF
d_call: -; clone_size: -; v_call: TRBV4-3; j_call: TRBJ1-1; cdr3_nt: TGCGCCAGCAGCCCGGACCGGACGGTTTACACTGAAGCTTTCTTT; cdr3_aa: CASSPDRTVYTEAFF
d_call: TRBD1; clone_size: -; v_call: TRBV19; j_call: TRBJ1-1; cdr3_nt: TGTGCCAGTAGTTGGCAGGGGGTATCTGAAGCTTTCTTT; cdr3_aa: CASSWQGVSEAFF
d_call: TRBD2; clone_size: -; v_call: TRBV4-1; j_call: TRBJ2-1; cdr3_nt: TGCGCCAGCAGCCAATTACAGGGGTGGCTAGCGGGACTCTACAATGAGCAGTTCTTC; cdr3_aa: CASSQLQGWLAGLYNEQFF
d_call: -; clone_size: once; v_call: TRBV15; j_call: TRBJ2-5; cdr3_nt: TGTGCCACCTCGAGGACAGCCCAAGAGACCCAGTACTTC; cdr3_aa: CATSRTAQETQYF
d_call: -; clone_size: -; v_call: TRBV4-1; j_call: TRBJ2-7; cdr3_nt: TGCGCCAGCAGCCATACCCCGGGGCAGGCCTACGAGCAGTACTTC; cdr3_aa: CASSHTPGQAYEQYF
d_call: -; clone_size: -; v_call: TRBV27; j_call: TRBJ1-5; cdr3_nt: TGTGCCAGCAGTTTATTCATGTCGGGGGCGGAGGATCAGCCCCAGCATTTT; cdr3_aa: CASSLFMSGAEDQPQHF
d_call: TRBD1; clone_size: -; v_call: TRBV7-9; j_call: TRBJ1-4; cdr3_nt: TGTGCCAGCAGCACTCTCCTCGGGACAGGGGGCCAGAATGAAAAACTGTTTTTT; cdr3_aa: CASSTLLGTGGQNEKLFF
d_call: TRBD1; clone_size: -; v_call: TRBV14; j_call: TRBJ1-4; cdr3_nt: TGTGCCAGCAGCCTGGGGACAGCCCTACGTGAAAAACTGTTTTTT; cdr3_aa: CASSLGTALREKLFF
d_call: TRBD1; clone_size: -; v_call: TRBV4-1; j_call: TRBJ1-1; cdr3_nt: TGCGCCAGCAGCCCACGGACAGGGAAGAACACTGAAGCTTTCTTT; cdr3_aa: CASSPRTGKNTEAFF
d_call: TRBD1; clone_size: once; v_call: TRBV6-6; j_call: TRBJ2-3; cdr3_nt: TGTGCCAGTGCGACAGGGGTAGATACGCAGTATTTT; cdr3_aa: CASATGVDTQYF
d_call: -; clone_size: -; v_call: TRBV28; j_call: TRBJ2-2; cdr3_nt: TGTGCCAGCAGTTTATACGGCCAAATGGGCACCGGGGAGCTGTTTTTT; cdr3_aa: CASSLYGQMGTGELFF
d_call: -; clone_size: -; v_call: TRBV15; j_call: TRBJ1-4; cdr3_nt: TGTGCCACCAGCAGAGAGGGGGGCACTAATGAAAAACTGTTTTTT; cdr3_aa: CATSREGGTNEKLFF
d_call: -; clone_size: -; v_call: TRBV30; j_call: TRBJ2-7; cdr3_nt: TGTGCCTGGAGTATGGGCGGGGCGAGAGAGCAGTACTTC; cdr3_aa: CAWSMGGAREQYF
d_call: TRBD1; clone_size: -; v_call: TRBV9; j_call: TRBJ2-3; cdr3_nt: TGTGCCAGCAGCGCGAAGACCGGGACAGAGCGCAGCACAGATACGCAGTATTTT; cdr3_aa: CASSAKTGTERSTDTQYF
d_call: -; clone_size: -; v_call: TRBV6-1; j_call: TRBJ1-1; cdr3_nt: TGTGCCAGCAGTGATATGGGTGAAGCTTTCTTT; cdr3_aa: CASSDMGEAFF
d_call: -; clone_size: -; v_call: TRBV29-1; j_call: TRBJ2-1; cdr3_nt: TGCAGCGTTGGTTTCTCGAAACCTGAGCAGTTCTTC; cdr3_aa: CSVGFSKPEQFF
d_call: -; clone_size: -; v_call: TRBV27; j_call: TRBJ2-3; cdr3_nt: TGTGCCAGCATAAAAAACGACCCCAGCACAGATACGCAGTATTTT; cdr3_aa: CASIKNDPSTDTQYF
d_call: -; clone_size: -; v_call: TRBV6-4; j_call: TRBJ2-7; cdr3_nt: TGTGCCAGCAGTTTCAGCCCCGACTCCGAGCAGTACTTC; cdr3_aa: CASSFSPDSEQYF
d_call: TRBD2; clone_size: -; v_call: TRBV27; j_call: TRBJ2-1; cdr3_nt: TGTGCTAGCACTAGCGGGAGTTGGGCCTACAATGAGCAGTTCTTC; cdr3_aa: CASTSGSWAYNEQFF
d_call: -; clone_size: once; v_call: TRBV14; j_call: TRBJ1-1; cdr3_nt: TGTGCCAGCAGCCCAGGGCTTAACACTGAAGCTTTCTTT; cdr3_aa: CASSPGLNTEAFF
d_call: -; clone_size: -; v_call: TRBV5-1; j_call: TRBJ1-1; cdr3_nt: TGCGCCAGCAGCTTGTGGGGGTACACTGAAGCTTTCTTT; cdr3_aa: CASSLWGYTEAFF
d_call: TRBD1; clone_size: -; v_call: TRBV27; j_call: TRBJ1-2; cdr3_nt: TGTGCCAGCAGTCCTTTCACAGGGGAGGATGGCTACACCTTC; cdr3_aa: CASSPFTGEDGYTF
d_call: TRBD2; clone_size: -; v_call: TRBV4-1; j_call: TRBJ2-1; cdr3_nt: TGCGCCAGCAGTCCCGGGGGCAGCGGGAGGCTAGAGTTCTTC; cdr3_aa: CASSPGGSGRLEFF
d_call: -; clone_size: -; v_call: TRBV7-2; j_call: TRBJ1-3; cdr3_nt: TGTGCCAGCAGCTTAGGGCGATCGAGGGGATCGGCTGGAAACACCATATATTTT; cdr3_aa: CASSLGRSRGSAGNTIYF
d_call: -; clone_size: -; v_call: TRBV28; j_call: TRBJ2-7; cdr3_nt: TGTGCCAGCAGCGTGGATTCCAGCTCCTACGAGCAGTACTTC; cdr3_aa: CASSVDSSSYEQYF
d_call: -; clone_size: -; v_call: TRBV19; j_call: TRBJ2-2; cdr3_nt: TGTGCCACAAGGGAGGCAGTTAGTGCCGGGGAGCTGTTTTTT; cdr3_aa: CATREAVSAGELFF
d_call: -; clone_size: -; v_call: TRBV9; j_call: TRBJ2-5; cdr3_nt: TGTGCCAGCAGCGTAGGATTGAGGGGGACTTCAGAGACCCAGTACTTC; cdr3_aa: CASSVGLRGTSETQYF